This entry concerns a single T cell receptor beta chain. TCRdb's table, derived via immunoSEQ multiplex PCR, lists solely in-frame clones and lacks some. The table shows around 21,000 clones, with about 87% occurring only once. The CDR3 contains 12 residues. The germline CDR1 and CDR2 sequences are MDHEN and SYDVKM. V lost 4 bases to trimming and J lost 5 bases, with 6 bases between them. The data were taken from a study of PD-1 and CTLA-4 blockade in melanoma. The sequence derives from a human donor with melanoma. The specimen comprised CD8+ T cells from peripheral blood, sampled before anti-PD-1 treatment. The chain has TRBV28 and TRBJ2-1, with D unclear. The DNA of the CDR3 is TGTGCCAGCAGTTACACCGACAATGAGCAGTTCTTC. Protein sequence: CASSYTDNEQFF. The full variable domain, its missing parts supplied by reference TRBV28 and TRBJ2-1, is DVKVTQSSRYLVKRTGEKVFLECVQDMDHENMFWYRQDPGLGLRLIYFSYDVKMKEKGDIPEGYSVSREKKERFSLILESASTNQTSMYLCASSYTDNEQFFGPGTRLTVL.